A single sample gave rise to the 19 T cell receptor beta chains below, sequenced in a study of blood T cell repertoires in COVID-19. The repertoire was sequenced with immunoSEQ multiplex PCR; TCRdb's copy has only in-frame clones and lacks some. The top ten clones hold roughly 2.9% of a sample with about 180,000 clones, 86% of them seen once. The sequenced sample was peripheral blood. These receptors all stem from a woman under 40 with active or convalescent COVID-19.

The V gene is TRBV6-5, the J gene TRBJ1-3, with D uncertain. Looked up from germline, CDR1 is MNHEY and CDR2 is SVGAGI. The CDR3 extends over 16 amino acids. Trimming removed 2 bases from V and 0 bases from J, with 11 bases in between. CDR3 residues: CASSYRVRSSGNTIYF. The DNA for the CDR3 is TGTGCCAGCAGTTACCGGGTGCGCTCCTCTGGAAACACCATATATTTT.

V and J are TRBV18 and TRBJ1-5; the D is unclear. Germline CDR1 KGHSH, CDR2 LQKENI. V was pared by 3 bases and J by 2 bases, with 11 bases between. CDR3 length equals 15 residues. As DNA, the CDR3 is TGTGCCAGCTCACCGACTATGGCGGGCAATCAGCCCCAGCATTTT. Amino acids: CASSPTMAGNQPQHF.

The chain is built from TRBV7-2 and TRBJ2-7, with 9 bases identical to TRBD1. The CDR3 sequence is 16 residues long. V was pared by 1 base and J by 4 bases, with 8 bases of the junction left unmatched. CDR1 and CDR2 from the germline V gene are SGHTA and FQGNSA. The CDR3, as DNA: TGTGCCAGCAGCTTAGGCGGAACCGGGACAGGGTACGAGCAGTACTTC. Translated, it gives CASSLGGTGTGYEQYF.

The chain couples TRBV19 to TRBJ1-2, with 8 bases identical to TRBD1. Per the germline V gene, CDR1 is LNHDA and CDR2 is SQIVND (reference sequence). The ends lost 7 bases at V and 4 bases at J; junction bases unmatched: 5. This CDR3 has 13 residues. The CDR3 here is CASTGTGFYGYTF. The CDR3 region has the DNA TGTGCCAGTACTGGGACAGGCTTCTATGGCTACACCTTC.

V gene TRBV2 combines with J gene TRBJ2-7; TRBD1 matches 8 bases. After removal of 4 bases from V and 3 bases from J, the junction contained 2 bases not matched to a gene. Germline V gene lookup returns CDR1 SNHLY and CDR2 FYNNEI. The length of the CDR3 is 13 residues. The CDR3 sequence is CASSGTGNYEQYF. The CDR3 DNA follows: TGTGCCAGCAGTGGGACAGGGAACTACGAGCAGTACTTC.

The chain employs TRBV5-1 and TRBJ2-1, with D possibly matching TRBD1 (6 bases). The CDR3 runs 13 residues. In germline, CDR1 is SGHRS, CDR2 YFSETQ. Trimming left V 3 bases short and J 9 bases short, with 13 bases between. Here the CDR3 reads CASSSQQGVEQFF. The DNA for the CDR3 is TGCGCCAGCAGCTCACAACAGGGTGTTGAGCAGTTCTTC.

The CDR3 DNA reads TGCGCCAGCAGTGAAGTTACCTTCGACGCAGGTGGGGCTTTCTTT. Translated: CASSEVTFDAGGAFF. V usage is TRBV10-1 and J usage is TRBJ1-1; D uncertain. Trimming cost V 3 bases and J 11 bases, with 22 bases left between them. The CDR3 is made up of 15 amino acids. Per germline, CDR1 WNHNN and CDR2 SYGVQD (reference sequence).

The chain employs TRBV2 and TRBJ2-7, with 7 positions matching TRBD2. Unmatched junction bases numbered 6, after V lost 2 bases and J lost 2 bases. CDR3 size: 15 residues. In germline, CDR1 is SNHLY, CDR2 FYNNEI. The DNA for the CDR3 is TGTGCCAGCAGTGAACCGCTAGCGGCTACCTACGAGCAGTACTTC. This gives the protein CASSEPLAATYEQYF.

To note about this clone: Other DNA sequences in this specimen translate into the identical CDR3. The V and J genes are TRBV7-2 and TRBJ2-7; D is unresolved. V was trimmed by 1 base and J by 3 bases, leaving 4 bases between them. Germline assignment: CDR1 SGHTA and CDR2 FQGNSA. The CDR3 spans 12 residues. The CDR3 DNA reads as TGTGCCAGCAGCTTAGAACACTACGAGCAGTACTTC. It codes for CASSLEHYEQYF.

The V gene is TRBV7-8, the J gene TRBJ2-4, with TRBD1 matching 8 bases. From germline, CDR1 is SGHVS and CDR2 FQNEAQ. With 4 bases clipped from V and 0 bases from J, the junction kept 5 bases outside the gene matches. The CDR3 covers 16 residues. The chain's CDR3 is CASSSQGAIAKNIQYF. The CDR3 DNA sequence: TGTGCCAGCAGCTCCCAGGGGGCTATAGCCAAAAACATTCAGTACTTC.

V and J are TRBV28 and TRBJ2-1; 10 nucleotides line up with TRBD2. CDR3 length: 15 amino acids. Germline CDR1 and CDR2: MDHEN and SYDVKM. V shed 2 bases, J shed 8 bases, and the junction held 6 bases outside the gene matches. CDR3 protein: CASSLVLAGEHEQFF. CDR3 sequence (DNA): TGTGCCAGCAGTTTAGTCCTAGCGGGAGAACATGAGCAGTTCTTC.

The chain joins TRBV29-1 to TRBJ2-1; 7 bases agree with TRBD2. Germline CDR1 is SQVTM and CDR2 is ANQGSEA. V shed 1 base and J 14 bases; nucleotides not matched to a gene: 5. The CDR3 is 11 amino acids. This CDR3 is CSVEGGGREFF. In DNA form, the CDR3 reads TGCAGCGTTGAAGGGGGGGGACGCGAGTTCTTC.

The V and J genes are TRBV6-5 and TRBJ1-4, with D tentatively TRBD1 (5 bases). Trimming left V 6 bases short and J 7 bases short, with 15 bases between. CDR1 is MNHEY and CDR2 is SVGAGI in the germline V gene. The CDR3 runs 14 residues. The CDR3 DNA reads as TGTGCCAGCAGACCCTCAGGGTGGGGTGAAAAACTGTTTTTT. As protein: CASRPSGWGEKLFF.

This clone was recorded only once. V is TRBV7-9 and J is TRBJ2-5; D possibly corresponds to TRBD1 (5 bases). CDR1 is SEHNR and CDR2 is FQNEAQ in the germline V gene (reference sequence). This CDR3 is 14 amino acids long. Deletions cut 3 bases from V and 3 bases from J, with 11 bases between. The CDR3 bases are TGTGCCAGCAGCTTCGCAGGGAACAAAGAGACCCAGTACTTC. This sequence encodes CASSFAGNKETQYF.

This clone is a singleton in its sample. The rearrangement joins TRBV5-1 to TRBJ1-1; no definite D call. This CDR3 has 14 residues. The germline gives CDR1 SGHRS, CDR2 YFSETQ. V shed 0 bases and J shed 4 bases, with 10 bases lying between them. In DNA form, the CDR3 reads TGCGCCAGCAGCTTGGGAGCACTTACCACTGAAGCTTTCTTT. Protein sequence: CASSLGALTTEAFF.

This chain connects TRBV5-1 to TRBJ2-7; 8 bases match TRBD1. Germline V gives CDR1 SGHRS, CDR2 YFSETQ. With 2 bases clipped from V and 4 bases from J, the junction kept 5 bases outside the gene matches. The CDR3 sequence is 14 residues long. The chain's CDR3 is CASSFPGQVYEQYF. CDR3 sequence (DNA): TGCGCCAGCAGCTTCCCGGGACAGGTATACGAGCAGTACTTC. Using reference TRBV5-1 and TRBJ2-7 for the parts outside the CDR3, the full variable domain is KAGVTQTPRYLIKTRGQQVTLSCSPISGHRSVSWYQQTPGQGLQFLFEYFSETQRNKGNFPGRFSGRQFSNSRSEMNVSTLELGDSALYLCASSFPGQVYEQYFGPGTRLTVT.

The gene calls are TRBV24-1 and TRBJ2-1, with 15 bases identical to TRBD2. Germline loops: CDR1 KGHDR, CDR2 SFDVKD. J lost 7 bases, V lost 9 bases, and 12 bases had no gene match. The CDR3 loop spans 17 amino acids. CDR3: CATQGLAGGPGVNEQFF. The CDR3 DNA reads TGTGCCACCCAAGGACTAGCGGGAGGGCCTGGTGTGAATGAGCAGTTCTTC.

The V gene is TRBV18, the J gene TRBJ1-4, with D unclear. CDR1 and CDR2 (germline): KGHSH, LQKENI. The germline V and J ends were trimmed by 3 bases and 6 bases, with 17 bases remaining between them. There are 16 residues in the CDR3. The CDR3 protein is CASSPTLQSADEKLFF. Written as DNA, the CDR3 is TGTGCCAGCTCACCGACGCTTCAGAGCGCGGATGAAAAACTGTTTTTT. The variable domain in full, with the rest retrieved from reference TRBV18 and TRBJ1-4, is NAGVMQNPRHLVRRRGQEARLRCSPMKGHSHVYWYRQLPEEGLKFMVYLQKENIIDESGMPKERFSAEFPKEGPSILRIQQVVRGDSAAYFCASSPTLQSADEKLFFGSGTQLSVL.

CDR3 DNA: TGTATGAGCGGGGGCGAGACTAATGAAAAACTGTTTTTT. It translates to CMSGGETNEKLFF. This chain links TRBV2 with TRBJ1-4; D is possibly TRBD1 (6 bases). This CDR3 has 13 residues. Germline CDR1 and CDR2: SNHLY and FYNNEI.